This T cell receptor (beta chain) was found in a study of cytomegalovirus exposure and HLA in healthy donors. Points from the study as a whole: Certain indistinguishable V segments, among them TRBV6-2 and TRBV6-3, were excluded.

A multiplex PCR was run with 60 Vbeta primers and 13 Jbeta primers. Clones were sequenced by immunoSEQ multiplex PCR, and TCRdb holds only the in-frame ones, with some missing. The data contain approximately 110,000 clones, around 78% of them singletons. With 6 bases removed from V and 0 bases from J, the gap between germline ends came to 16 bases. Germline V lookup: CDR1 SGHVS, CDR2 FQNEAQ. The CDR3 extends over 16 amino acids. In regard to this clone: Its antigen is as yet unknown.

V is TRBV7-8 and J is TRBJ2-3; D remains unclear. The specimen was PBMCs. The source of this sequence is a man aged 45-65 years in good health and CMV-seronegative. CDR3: CASSLDIAYSTDTQYF. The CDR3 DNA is TGTGCCAGCAGTCTCGACATTGCCTATAGCACAGATACGCAGTATTTT.